The T cell receptor (beta chain) described here comes from a study of cytomegalovirus exposure and HLA in healthy donors. Study-level results: It was reportedly the case that the classifier diagnosed cytomegalovirus status with high specificity and sensitivity. In a later analysis, compared with equally common non-associated chains, HLA-associated beta chains were more expanded. A few of the chains that were CMV-associated were confirmed in vitro to be specific for CMV antigens. Among TCR beta chains, those listed as cytomegalovirus-associated numbered over 150.

As to this clone: Its antigen is unknown.

The PCR had 60 Vbeta and 13 Jbeta primers. Here immunoSEQ multiplex PCR was the method, and the copy in TCRdb shows in-frame clones only, minus some. The data show 90,000 to 100,000 clones, with roughly 76% seen just once and roughly 1.2% held by the top ten. V was pared by 4 bases and J by 2 bases, with 10 bases of the junction left unmatched. Germline CDR1 and CDR2: SGHRS and YFSETQ. This CDR3 spans 16 amino acids. This receptor was identified in a female donor in good health and CMV-seronegative. Sequencing was carried out using PBMCs. The chain recombines TRBV5-1 with TRBJ2-3; 7 positions agree with TRBD2. The CDR3 region is CASSPAPGGNTDTQYF. The CDR3 bases are TGCGCCAGCAGCCCCGCCCCCGGGGGGAACACAGATACGCAGTATTTT. The variable domain in full, with the rest retrieved from reference TRBV5-1 and TRBJ2-3, is KAGVTQTPRYLIKTRGQQVTLSCSPISGHRSVSWYQQTPGQGLQFLFEYFSETQRNKGNFPGRFSGRQFSNSRSEMNVSTLELGDSALYLCASSPAPGGNTDTQYFGPGTRLTVL.